The 18 T cell receptor beta chains below were found in one sample sequenced in a study of low-dose radiotherapy and immunotherapy resistance in tumors. Alpha- and beta-chain coverage of first-strand cDNA came from TRAV- and TRBV-specific primers. The TCRs were subjected to amplification over around 19 PCR cycles employing a constant-region primer in conjunction with a V-primer adapter. Each CDR3 protein gets one entry after TCRdb re-called the reads with MiXCR. Of some 94,000 distinct CDR3 sequences listed, under 25% are singletons. The time point here: after trial treatment. The treatment denotes: LDRT plus nivolumab, ipilimumab, low-dose cyclophosphamide and aspirin (RACIN trial). The sequencing here drew on PBMCs, taken after low-dose radiotherapy plus immunotherapy. The source is a female donor with ovarian cancer.

The chain couples TRBV27 to TRBJ2-2; D possibly corresponds to TRBD2 (6 bases). Germline V gene data show CDR1 as MNHEY and CDR2 as SMNVEV (reference sequence). Trimming shortened V by 3 bases and J by 3 bases, and 14 bases separated the two germline ends. This CDR3 comprises 16 residues. The chain's CDR3 is CASSLIGGMHTGELFF. As DNA, the CDR3 is TGTGCCAGCAGTTTGATAGGAGGGATGCACACCGGGGAGCTGTTTTTT.

This clonotype was recorded at least ten times. Relative to the germline gene, one junction end is altered; a read error may explain this. The chain couples TRBV7-7 to TRBJ2-1, with D maybe TRBD2 (6 bases). The CDR3 has 13 residues. CDR1 is SSHAT and CDR2 is FNYEAQ in the germline V gene (reference sequence). CDR3 sequence: CASSPSGASEQFF. The DNA for the CDR3 is TGTGCTAGCAGCCCTTCGGGAGCATCTGAGCAGTTCTTC.

This clonotype was observed a handful of times. The rearrangement joins TRBV7-8 to TRBJ1-5; TRBD1 agrees at 9 bases. The CDR3 runs 17 residues. J was trimmed by 3 bases and V by 1 base; bases with no gene match: 7. The germline V gene has CDR1 SGHVS and CDR2 FQNEAQ. The CDR3 spells CASSLGGQGWNNQPQHF. The CDR3 DNA is TGTGCCAGCAGCTTAGGGGGACAGGGATGGAACAATCAGCCCCAGCATTTT.

The table lists this clonotype with many counts. This sequence joins TRBV5-1 and TRBJ2-1, with D unresolved. The germline CDR1 and CDR2 sequences are SGHRS and YFSETQ. The CDR3 is 16 amino acids. The V gene lost 3 bases and the J gene lost 4 bases, with 17 bases spanning the gap. The CDR3 reads CASSWQSVDDYNEQFF. The CDR3 nucleotides are TGCGCCAGCAGCTGGCAGTCCGTAGACGATTACAATGAGCAGTTCTTC.

This clonotype was observed at least ten times. This chain connects TRBV19 to TRBJ1-1, with no clear D. CDR1 and CDR2 (germline): LNHDA, SQIVND (reference sequence). CDR3 length equals 15 residues. Trimming shortened V by 1 base and J by 1 base, and 10 bases separated the two germline ends. The CDR3 here is CASSIVSGPNTEAFF. DNA of the CDR3: TGTGCCAGTAGTATAGTTTCAGGCCCGAACACTGAAGCTTTCTTT.

V is TRBV12-3 or TRBV12-4 and J is TRBJ1-3; possible D gene TRBD1, 6 bases. This CDR3 has 14 amino acids. V lost 6 bases, J lost 0 bases, and 9 bases lay in between. The CDR3: CASSQQGSGNTIYF. CDR3 nucleotide sequence: TGTGCCAGCAGCCAACAGGGCTCTGGAAACACCATATATTTT.

This clonotype has at least ten counts. J is TRBJ1-3 and V is TRBV4-1; the D gene is possibly TRBD1 (5 bases). Germline lookup yields CDR1 MGHRA and CDR2 YSYEKL. V lost 4 bases and J lost 3, with 13 bases in between. The CDR3 is made up of 15 amino acids. CDR3 residues: CASSPLGVGGNTIYF. The CDR3 DNA follows: TGCGCCAGCAGCCCCTTGGGGGTAGGTGGAAACACCATATATTTT.

This clonotype was counted ten times or more. This chain joins TRBV24-1 and TRBJ1-4; TRBD1 matches 9 bases. With 7 bases clipped from V and 7 bases from J, the junction kept 6 bases outside the gene matches. CDR1 is KGHDR, CDR2 SFDVKD, per germline. The CDR3 spans 14 residues. As DNA, the CDR3 is TGTGCCACCAGCAGGACAGGGGAAGGTGAAAAACTGTTTTTT. Amino acid sequence: CATSRTGEGEKLFF.

This clonotype was seen ten or more times. The rearrangement joins TRBV7-8 to TRBJ2-7, with TRBD1 matching 8 bases. V lost 1 base to trimming and J lost 7 bases; unmatched junction nucleotides: 9. CDR3 length: 15 residues. In germline, CDR1 is SGHVS, CDR2 FQNEAQ. CDR3 sequence (DNA): TGTGCCAGCAGCTTAGACCCAGGGGGCACGGTGGAGCAGTACTTC. Its protein is CASSLDPGGTVEQYF.

The chain joins TRBV6-1 to TRBJ2-7; 9 nucleotides match TRBD1. CDR3 length equals 15 residues. V lost 5 bases and J lost 3; bases outside the gene matches: 8. CDR1 MNHNS and CDR2 SASEGT come from the germline V gene. The CDR3 sequence is CASSTRDRVGYEQYF. CDR3 nucleotide sequence: TGTGCCAGCAGTACCCGGGACAGGGTCGGCTACGAGCAGTACTTC.

This clonotype was counted many times. The chain employs TRBV6-5 and TRBJ1-4; no clear D. Germline V lookup: CDR1 MNHEY, CDR2 SVGAGI. The germline V and J ends were trimmed by 6 bases and 8 bases, with 16 bases remaining between them. The CDR3 runs to 14 residues. CDR3 DNA sequence: TGTGCCAGCAGCCTTCGGCAAGTAGGGGAAAAACTGTTTTTT. Translating it yields CASSLRQVGEKLFF.

With respect to this clonotype: A far more abundant clone sits one base away, making this likely a read error. This chain links TRBV10-3 with TRBJ2-7; 12 bases are a match to TRBD2. The CDR3 runs to 12 residues. Unmatched junction bases numbered 6, after V lost 11 bases and J lost 7 bases. Germline loops: CDR1 ENHRY, CDR2 SYGVKD. This CDR3 is CASRLAGDEQYF. CDR3 nucleotides: TGTGCCTCGCGACTAGCGGGAGATGAGCAGTACTTC.

This clonotype was recorded at least ten times. The chain links TRBV4-1 to TRBJ2-1; 11 nucleotides line up with TRBD2. The CDR3 loop spans 16 amino acids. Per germline, CDR1 MGHRA and CDR2 YSYEKL. V lost 4 bases and J lost 4; bases outside the gene matches: 6. CDR3 sequence (DNA): TGCGCCAGCAGCCCCGGGGTAGCGGGGGGGTACAATGAGCAGTTCTTC. Amino acid sequence: CASSPGVAGGYNEQFF.

This clonotype has at least ten counts. CDR3 residues: CASSLGPWAGELFF. The CDR3 bases are TGTGCCAGCAGCTTAGGCCCGTGGGCCGGGGAGCTGTTTTTT. The genes are TRBV7-9 and TRBJ2-2; no firm D call. Trimming removed 1 base at V and 6 bases at J, with 9 bases between. Germline lookup yields CDR1 SEHNR and CDR2 FQNEAQ (reference sequence). CDR3 size: 14 residues.

At least ten counts were recorded for this clonotype. This rearrangement joins TRBV28 to TRBJ1-2; weak D call: TRBD1 (6 bases). The CDR3 is made up of 15 amino acids. V was trimmed by 6 bases and J by 0 bases, leaving 14 bases between them. The germline V gene has CDR1 MDHEN and CDR2 SYDVKM. The CDR3: CASRLQGSTNYGYTF. CDR3 nucleotides: TGTGCCAGCAGGCTACAGGGATCGACTAACTATGGCTACACCTTC.

Points on this clonotype: A read error is possible here, since a much larger clone lies one base away. The gene calls are TRBV7-3 and TRBJ2-1, with TRBD2 as a possible D gene (6 bases). This CDR3 comprises 13 residues. Germline loops: CDR1 SGHTA, CDR2 FQGTGA. The CDR3: CGSSFPGGNEQFF. CDR3 coding DNA: TGTGGCAGCAGCTTCCCTGGGGGGAATGAGCAGTTCTTC.

This clonotype has a count of ten or more. The chain is built from TRBV7-3 and TRBJ2-7; 7 nucleotides match TRBD1. CDR1 is SGHTA, CDR2 FQGTGA, per germline. This CDR3 comprises 14 residues. Germline trimming cut 6 bases from V and 0 bases from J; bases unmatched to any gene: 5. The CDR3 sequence is CASRQGPSSYEQYF. The CDR3 coding sequence is TGTGCCAGCAGACAGGGGCCTAGCTCCTACGAGCAGTACTTC.

This clonotype occurred many times. The rearrangement links TRBV6-1 to TRBJ2-1; 11 nucleotides align to TRBD2. The CDR3 length is 14 residues. CDR1 is MNHNS and CDR2 is SASEGT in the germline V gene. The trim removed 7 bases at V and 6 bases at J, leaving 5 bases unmatched. In nucleotides, the CDR3 is TGTGCCAGCATCTTAGCGGGGGGGTTCAATGAGCAGTTCTTC. It yields the protein CASILAGGFNEQFF.